This TCR beta chain emerged from a study of blood T cell repertoires in COVID-19 (dated by TCRdb to 2020 to 2021). Describing the broader study: Collaborator samples came from the United States, Italy and Spain and covered acute and convalescent phases of COVID-19. Sample metadata almost always included a de-identified subject ID, COVID-19 status, age in years and sex. The material from the prospective study consisted of cDNA or gDNA derived from T cells, B-cell-depleted T cells, or PBMCs. The repertoires were made available in a free public database intended to serve as a resource for research on the immune response to SARS-CoV-2. The samples were drawn from the first 160 participants of the ongoing ImmuneRACE study and from over a thousand subjects provided by 6 global collaborators. Where available, HLA class I and class II types were obtained from metadata supplied by the sample provider rather than from assay-based typing. The dataset comprised deeply sampled blood TCRbeta repertoires from subjects exposed to, actively infected with, or recovered from COVID-19.

TCRbeta CDR3 regions were amplified from genomic DNA by means of the immunoSEQ Assay, a bias-controlled multiplex PCR. The study's own analysis went as follows. The number of nucleated cells in each sample was estimated from the amplification of reference gene primers within the assay. To quantify the absolute abundance of each unique TCRbeta CDR3 rearrangement, sequence reads were collapsed and filtered. For each sample, productive Simpson clonality was calculated as the square root of Simpson's diversity index over productive rearrangements. TCRdb obtained this table from immuneACCESS and retained in-frame rearrangements with V and J assigned. These tables miss some clones; where compared with another copy, unresolved V genes account for less than half of the shortfall, and the remainder is unexplained. The V and J calls and clone size were taken over from that table, and D and trimming were inferred from the DNA. Here the sample has around 120,000 clones; 79% occur a single time. 3.5% to 4.5% of the sample comes from the top ten.

The research as a whole found: Clinical and demographic metadata were provided uncurated, with the amount varying by source and participant.

The collaborating institutions used their own protocols to collect whole blood in K2EDTA tubes. Collaborator samples were shipped for TCRbeta analysis as frozen whole blood, isolated PBMCs, or DNA extracted from either sample type. About this clone itself: This receptor's antigen is unknown. No base quality information exists; no much larger clone differs at one position.

Including cysteine and phenylalanine, the CDR3 has 12 amino acids. Only CDR3 DNA remains: 36 bases, in frame from the first base. V and J are truncated by 6 bases and 5 bases respectively, leaving an intervening sequence of 7 bases. Per the germline V gene, MDHEN is the CDR1 and SYDVKM is the CDR2. What was sequenced was peripheral blood. This TCR was recovered from a woman aged 80 or older with acute or convalescent COVID-19. Rearrangement joined TRBV28 to TRBJ2-2; the D gene remains uncertain. The base sequence is TGTGCCAGCAGCACTCCTACCGGGGAGCTGTTTTTT. Its product reads: CASSTPTGELFF.